The next 27 T cell receptor beta chains were all read from a single sample in a study of a mutant IDH1 vaccine in newly diagnosed glioma. Antigen specificity for these receptors is unknown. Noted time point: week 5, during vaccination. The investigators gave 300 ug of mutant IDH1 20-mer peptide in each vaccine dose, together with topical imiquimod. TCRdb keeps only in-frame clones here, not all; method: immunoSEQ multiplex PCR. The table includes approximately 32,000 clones, 45% to 70% detected once. The material sequenced was PBMCs, taken from a glioma patient whose treatment included an IDH1 peptide vaccine. The source is a woman aged 18 to 35 with glioma.

This clone is a singleton in its sample. V usage is TRBV19 and J usage is TRBJ2-7; D gene ambiguous. Trimming removed 4 bases from V and 3 bases from J, with 10 bases in between. Looked up from germline, CDR1 is LNHDA and CDR2 is SQIVND (reference sequence). This CDR3 has 13 residues. CDR3 sequence reads: CASSSKSNYEQYF. DNA for the CDR3: TGTGCCAGTAGTAGCAAGTCCAACTACGAGCAGTACTTC.

The chain links TRBV6-1 to TRBJ2-3; D might be TRBD1 or TRBD2, each matching 5 bases. Trimming took off 4 bases at V and 0 bases at J, with 20 bases between the two ends. Germline V lookup: CDR1 MNHNS, CDR2 SASEGT. The CDR3 spans 18 residues. CDR3 region: CASSVPRSGTGSTDTQYF. CDR3 coding DNA: TGTGCCAGCAGTGTCCCACGCTCCGGGACGGGGAGCACAGATACGCAGTATTTT.

The V gene is TRBV7-9, the J gene TRBJ2-5; D possibly corresponds to TRBD1 (5 bases). This CDR3 has 13 amino acids. Germline values: CDR1 SEHNR, CDR2 FQNEAQ (reference sequence). Trimming removed 4 bases from V and 2 bases from J, with 8 bases in between. CDR3 loop: CASSSTVQETQYF. The CDR3, as DNA: TGTGCCAGCAGCTCGACAGTGCAAGAGACCCAGTACTTC.

This chain links TRBV9 with TRBJ1-4, with 7 bases identical to TRBD1. This CDR3 comprises 15 residues. Germline V CDR1 and CDR2: SGDLS, YYNGEE. V lost 7 bases to trimming and J lost 2 bases; unmatched junction nucleotides: 8. In nucleotides, the CDR3 is TGTGCCAGCTCCCGAACAGGGGCCACTAATGAAAAACTGTTTTTT. Protein sequence: CASSRTGATNEKLFF.

V is TRBV6-1 and J is TRBJ2-1; D is ambiguous. The CDR3 sequence is 14 residues long. V was trimmed by 3 bases and J by 3 bases, leaving 9 bases between them. Germline V CDR1 and CDR2: MNHNS, SASEGT. In DNA, the CDR3 is TGTGCCAGCAGTGATTGGAACAACTACAATGAGCAGTTCTTC. It is translated as CASSDWNNYNEQFF.

J is TRBJ1-4 and V is TRBV6-6; D may be TRBD1 (6 bases). The CDR3 loop spans 14 amino acids. V gave up 3 bases and J gave up 8 bases, with 13 bases separating them. In germline, CDR1 is MNHNY, CDR2 SVGAGI (reference sequence). The chain's CDR3 is CASSYIRGSEKLFF. The CDR3 DNA is TGTGCCAGCAGTTATATTAGGGGGAGCGAAAAACTGTTTTTT.

The chain is built from TRBV6-5 and TRBJ1-1; D is undetermined. V shed 0 bases and J shed 0 bases, with 5 bases lying between them. CDR1 is MNHEY, CDR2 SVGAGI, per germline. The length of the CDR3 is 14 residues. This CDR3 reads CASSYSGMNTEAFF. The CDR3 DNA is TGTGCCAGCAGTTACTCGGGCATGAACACTGAAGCTTTCTTT.

This clone appeared a few times. V is TRBV7-2 and J is TRBJ2-7; D is perhaps TRBD1 (7 bases). The V and J ends lost 1 base and 3 bases respectively, with 19 bases between them. Germline V gene sequence: CDR1 SGHTA, CDR2 FQGNSA. CDR3 length: 17 residues. DNA of the CDR3: TGTGCCAGCAGCTTAGGGATCCCCGCAGGGGGAGGCTACGAGCAGTACTTC. Amino acid sequence: CASSLGIPAGGGYEQYF.

This clone was observed a few times. The rearrangement links TRBV7-2 to TRBJ2-3, with 13 bases matching TRBD2. V shed 5 bases, J shed 4 bases, and the junction held 6 bases outside the gene matches. There are 16 residues in the CDR3. Per germline, CDR1 SGHTA and CDR2 FQGNSA. As DNA, the CDR3 is TGTGCCAGCAGCCACACTAGCGGGGGGGCCGCAGATACGCAGTATTTT. It yields the protein CASSHTSGGAADTQYF.

This clone was seen a handful of times. V is TRBV10-2 and J is TRBJ2-7; possibly TRBD2 for D (6 bases). This CDR3 spans 13 amino acids. V lost 7 bases to trimming and J lost 2 bases, with 12 bases between them. Germline assignment: CDR1 WSHSY and CDR2 SAAADI. CDR3 nucleotides: TGCGCCAGCATGGAGGGGCTTCCCTACGAGCAGTACTTC. Protein sequence: CASMEGLPYEQYF.

This chain connects TRBV5-4 to TRBJ2-6; D uncertain. The CDR3 has 16 residues. Trimming removed 2 bases from V and 0 bases from J, with 9 bases in between. The germline CDR1 and CDR2 sequences are SGHNT and YYREEE (reference sequence). This chain's CDR3 is CASSFDRSSGANVLTF. The CDR3 DNA reads as TGTGCCAGCAGCTTCGACCGCTCCTCTGGGGCCAACGTCCTGACTTTC.

The V and J genes are TRBV4-3 and TRBJ2-1; TRBD2 matches 8 bases. Germline CDR1 LGHNA, CDR2 YSLEER. This CDR3 contains 16 residues. V lost 3 bases, J lost 5 bases, and 9 bases stayed unmatched. The CDR3 DNA reads as TGCGCCAGCAGCCATTTAGTTAGCGGGACGAACAATGAGCAGTTCTTC. Its translation is CASSHLVSGTNNEQFF.

This clone came up a few times. The chain joins TRBV19 to TRBJ2-6, with unresolved D. Germline CDR1 and CDR2: LNHDA and SQIVND (reference sequence). CDR3 length: 14 amino acids. With 9 bases removed from V and 7 bases from J, the gap between germline ends came to 16 bases. The CDR3 reads CASSEQTLANVLTF. For the CDR3, the DNA is TGTGCCAGCAGCGAGCAAACGCTAGCCAACGTCCTGACTTTC.

This clone appeared a few times. The J gene is TRBJ2-2, the V gene TRBV2; D perhaps matches TRBD1 (7 bases). Trimming stripped 6 bases from V and 9 bases from J, with 14 bases between. Germline CDR1 and CDR2: SNHLY and FYNNEI. The CDR3 is 13 amino acids. The CDR3 DNA reads TGTGCCAGCAGAGACAGGGACTTGAGGGAGCTGTTTTTT. This sequence encodes CASRDRDLRELFF.

This clone appeared a few times. The chain recombines TRBV2 with TRBJ1-2, with D possibly being TRBD1 (5 bases). V lost 7 bases and J lost 6, with 15 bases in between. The germline gives CDR1 SNHLY, CDR2 FYNNEI. The CDR3 loop spans 13 amino acids. CDR3 sequence reads: CASIYRLGDGYTF. In DNA, the CDR3 is TGTGCCAGCATTTACAGGTTGGGAGATGGCTACACCTTC.

The rearrangement uses TRBV7-9 and TRBJ2-5, with 9 bases that match TRBD2. This CDR3 is built from 14 residues. The V segment lost 5 bases and the J segment 5 bases; nucleotides outside the gene matches: 6. Germline lookup yields CDR1 SEHNR and CDR2 FQNEAQ (reference sequence). The CDR3 nucleotides read TGTGCCAGCAGCGCGGGACTAGCCTGGGAGACCCAGTACTTC. The encoded protein is CASSAGLAWETQYF.

V usage is TRBV18 and J usage is TRBJ1-2; D is unclear. This CDR3 contains 14 residues. Germline V gives CDR1 KGHSH, CDR2 LQKENI. Trimming removed 8 bases from V and 2 bases from J, with 15 bases in between. CDR3 coding DNA: TGTGCCAGCACAAAGCCGGCAGAGAACTATGGCTACACCTTC. Encoded protein: CASTKPAENYGYTF.

The chain employs TRBV6-6 and TRBJ2-7; the D is unclear. Per the germline V gene, CDR1 is MNHNY and CDR2 is SVGAGI (reference sequence). V was clipped by 2 bases and J by 6 bases, with 8 bases between them. The CDR3 runs to 12 residues. The CDR3 here is CASSYTQREQYF. CDR3 DNA: TGTGCCAGCAGTTACACTCAGCGCGAGCAGTACTTC.

The V gene is TRBV28, the J gene TRBJ2-6; no firm D call. CDR3 length: 19 residues. Germline CDR1 is MDHEN and CDR2 is SYDVKM. V gave up 2 bases and J gave up 1 base, with 18 bases separating them. The CDR3 nucleotides are TGTGCCAGCAGTTTACTCCGGCAGTACCAGACGTCTGGGGCCAACGTCCTGACTTTC. Translation gives CASSLLRQYQTSGANVLTF.

This clone was seen a few times. V and J are TRBV14 and TRBJ1-3; 7 bases map to TRBD1. Germline V gives CDR1 SGHDN, CDR2 FVKESK. Trimming removed 1 base from V and 3 bases from J; junction bases left unmatched: 3. The CDR3 totals 15 residues. CDR3 amino acids: CASSQGTGGGNTIYF. CDR3 nucleotides: TGTGCCAGCAGCCAAGGGACAGGCGGTGGAAACACCATATATTTT.

The gene calls are TRBV18 and TRBJ1-4; D unclear. Germline V CDR1 and CDR2: KGHSH, LQKENI. V was trimmed by 5 bases and J by 9 bases, leaving 7 bases between them. The CDR3 contains 11 residues. CDR3 sequence reads: CASSLHQKLFF. As DNA, the CDR3 is TGTGCCAGCTCATTACACCAAAAACTGTTTTTT.

This clone showed up just a few times. The chain employs TRBV7-2 and TRBJ2-7; TRBD1 matches 7 bases. V lost 5 bases and J lost 3; bases outside the gene matches: 7. Looked up from germline, CDR1 is SGHTA and CDR2 is FQGNSA. The CDR3 has 14 amino acids. In DNA, the CDR3 is TGTGCCAGCAGCCCCGTACAGGGGAGCTACGAGCAGTACTTC. Its protein is CASSPVQGSYEQYF.

The V and J genes are TRBV7-8 and TRBJ2-5, with D possibly TRBD1 on 5 matching bases. The V end was cut by 5 bases, the J end by 0 bases, with 13 bases between. The germline CDR1 and CDR2 sequences are SGHVS and FQNEAQ. The CDR3 length is 15 residues. CDR3 residues: CASSLTESYQETQYF. For the CDR3, the DNA is TGTGCCAGCAGCCTGACAGAATCGTACCAAGAGACCCAGTACTTC.

J is TRBJ1-4 and V is TRBV19, with TRBD1 matching over 10 bases. The CDR3 consists of 15 residues. The germline V gene has CDR1 LNHDA and CDR2 SQIVND (reference sequence). J was trimmed by 8 bases and V by 3 bases; bases with no gene match: 6. In nucleotides, the CDR3 is TGTGCCAGTAGTATTTTACGGGACAGGGGCGAAAAACTGTTTTTT. It translates to CASSILRDRGEKLFF.

This clone was seen a single time. The chain couples TRBV5-8 to TRBJ2-7, with D unresolved. Germline V gives CDR1 SGHTS, CDR2 YDEGEE. V was trimmed by 0 bases and J by 2 bases, leaving 9 bases between them. CDR3 length: 14 amino acids. CDR3 nucleotides: TGTGCCAGCAGCTTGGACAGCAGACCCTACGAGCAGTACTTC. This encodes CASSLDSRPYEQYF. The full variable domain, with the rest looked up from reference TRBV5-8 and TRBJ2-7, is EAGVTQSPTHLIKTRGQQATLRCSPISGHTSVYWYQQALGLGLQFLLWYDEGEERNRGNFPPRFSGRQFPNYSSELNVNALELEDSALYLCASSLDSRPYEQYFGPGTRLTVT.

DNA for the CDR3: TGTGCCAGCAGTTACCTAGGACAGAATTCACCCCTCCACTTT. It translates to CASSYLGQNSPLHF. The genes are TRBV6-5 and TRBJ1-6; weak D call: TRBD1 (6 bases). Germline assignment: CDR1 MNHEY and CDR2 SVGAGI. The CDR3 totals 14 residues. Between the trimmed V and J ends, which lost 2 bases and 7 bases, there was a span of 9 bases.

This chain joins TRBV5-1 and TRBJ1-2; D is ambiguous. Trimming removed 0 bases from V and 0 bases from J, with 6 bases in between. This CDR3 has 14 residues. The germline V gene has CDR1 SGHRS and CDR2 YFSETQ. The CDR3 loop reads CASSLAPANYGYTF. DNA for the CDR3: TGCGCCAGCAGCTTGGCTCCAGCTAACTATGGCTACACCTTC.